A selection of T cell receptor beta chains follows, all from one sample in a study of chemoradiotherapy in HPV16-positive cancers. The data were produced by immunoSEQ multiplex PCR, yet TCRdb's version contains in-frame clones alone and is incomplete. The sample contains 6,500 to 8,500 clones, approximately 90% of which appear only once. The specimen comprised tumor tissue, sampled from a patient who underwent chemoradiotherapy. The receptors derive from a human donor with HPV-associated anogenital cancer. Both conserved end residues are trimmed from each CDR3. The order of the fields is J gene, V gene, CDR3 protein.

>TRBJ2-7|TRBV4-2
ASSQDPGTGRYEQY
>TRBJ1-2|TRBV7-2
ASSFDRDYGYT
>TRBJ2-3|TRBV2
ASVLTGGGPDTQY
>TRBJ2-7|TRBV7-9
ASSGPGTTSYEQY
>TRBJ2-1|TRBV9
ASSARPGLAGGVDNEQF
>TRBJ2-1|TRBV11-2
ASTQATGLDEQF
>TRBJ2-5|TRBV27
ASSLWGGAQETQY
>TRBJ1-2|TRBV6-6
ASSSASWGDGYT
>TRBJ2-2|TRBV13
ASSSMDRGRTGELF
>TRBJ1-2|TRBV10-3
AISKGREGYT
>TRBJ2-1|TRBV7-3
ASSLGGGGLAQNEQF
>TRBJ2-3|TRBV28
ASSLGTGTDTQY
>TRBJ2-3|TRBV4-2
ASSQESVWEDTQY
>TRBJ1-2|TRBV14
ASSPQGPYGYT
>TRBJ2-2|TRBV10-2
ASSVAGDNTGELF
>TRBJ1-1|TRBV9
ASSKRTGLNTEAF
>TRBJ2-3|TRBV5-1
ASSPRIRGSTDTQY
>TRBJ1-1|TRBV27
ASTKGQGMNTEAF
>TRBJ2-5|TRBV11-2
ASSLVRETQY
>TRBJ1-5|TRBV5-5
ASSPRDATYSNQPQH
>TRBJ2-5|TRBV5-5
ASSFTTGYEETQY
>TRBJ1-1|TRBV19
ASSIRGSTEAF
>TRBJ1-2|TRBV28
ASSLLALIGTDANYGYT
>TRBJ2-1|TRBV15
ATSRDASGGVEQF
>TRBJ2-1|TRBV5-1
ASSLTYPEIRDNEQF
>TRBJ1-2|TRBV6-5
ASSYQQGRVGYT
>TRBJ2-7|TRBV7-2
ASSSPGPYEQY
>TRBJ1-2|TRBV6-6
ASSYSPGGDYGYT
>TRBJ2-1|TRBV5-6
ASSLGQHYNEQF
>TRBJ1-1|TRBV7-2
ASSRGGFGTEAF
>TRBJ2-3|TRBV5-1
ASSWGYSGTDTQY